This TCR beta chain was observed in a study of Ad26.COV2.S vaccination and SARS-CoV-2 variants. Findings and limits, study-wide: While placebo recipients had lower spike-specific TCR breadth, vaccine recipients had more. Vaccinees and placebo recipients showed similar non-spike TCR breadth.

The data were produced by immunoSEQ multiplex PCR, yet TCRdb's version contains in-frame clones alone and is incomplete. Of 300,000 to 500,000 clones listed, less than 90% are singletons. Treatment described: roughly 19 received Ad26.COV2.S at low or high dose, single or two shots; several received placebo; per-sample allocation not given. Day 63 after the first vaccine or placebo injection was the time point for sampling. Trimming took off 6 bases at V and 4 bases at J, with 9 bases between the two ends. The CDR3 is 13 amino acids. Germline loops: CDR1 SEHNR, CDR2 FQNEAQ (reference sequence). Details on this clone: Its antigen is still unknown.

The clonotype originates from a person aged 18-65 years who received the Ad26.COV2.S COVID-19 vaccine or a placebo. This sequence joins TRBV7-9 and TRBJ1-4; possibly TRBD1 for D (5 bases). The material sequenced was peripheral blood, taken in a trial of Ad26.COV2.S vaccine versus placebo. The CDR3 bases are TGTGCCAGCAGATGGGACGTTAATGAAAAACTGTTTTTT. Amino acids: CASRWDVNEKLFF.